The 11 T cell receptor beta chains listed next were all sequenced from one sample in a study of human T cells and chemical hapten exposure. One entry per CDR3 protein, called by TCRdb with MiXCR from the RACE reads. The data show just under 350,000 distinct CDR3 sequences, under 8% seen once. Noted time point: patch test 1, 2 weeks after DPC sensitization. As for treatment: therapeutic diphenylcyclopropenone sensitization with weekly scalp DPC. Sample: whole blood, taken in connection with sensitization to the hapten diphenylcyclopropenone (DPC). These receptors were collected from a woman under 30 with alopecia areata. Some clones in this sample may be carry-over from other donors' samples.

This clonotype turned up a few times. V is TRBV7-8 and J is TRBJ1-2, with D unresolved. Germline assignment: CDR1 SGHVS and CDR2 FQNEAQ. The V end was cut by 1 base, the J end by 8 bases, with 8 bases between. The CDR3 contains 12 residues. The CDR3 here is CASSLGAAGYTF. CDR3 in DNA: TGTGCCAGCAGCTTAGGAGCCGCCGGCTACACCTTC.

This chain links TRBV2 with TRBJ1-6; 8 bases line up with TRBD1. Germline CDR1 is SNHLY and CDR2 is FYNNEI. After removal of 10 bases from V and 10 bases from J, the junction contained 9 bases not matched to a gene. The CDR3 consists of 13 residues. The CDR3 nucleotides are TGTGCCACCAGGACAGGGCTAGGATCACCCCTCCACTTT. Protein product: CATRTGLGSPLHF.

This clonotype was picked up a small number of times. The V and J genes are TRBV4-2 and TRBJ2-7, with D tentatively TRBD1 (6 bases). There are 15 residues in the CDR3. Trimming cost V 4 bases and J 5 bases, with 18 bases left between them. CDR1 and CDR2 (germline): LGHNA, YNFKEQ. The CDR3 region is CASSLLEQGSHEQYF. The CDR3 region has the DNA TGTGCCAGCAGCCTCCTAGAACAGGGTTCCCACGAGCAGTACTTC.

The CDR3 reads CSAQISTAEAFF. In DNA, the CDR3 is TGCAGTGCCCAAATCTCGACAGCTGAAGCTTTCTTT. The gene calls are TRBV20-1 and TRBJ1-1, with D possibly matching TRBD1 (5 bases). This CDR3 region has 12 residues. Germline V gives CDR1 DFQATT, CDR2 SNEGSKA (reference sequence). Trimming shortened V by 6 bases and J by 6 bases, and 14 bases separated the two germline ends.

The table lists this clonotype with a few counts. The chain's CDR3 is CASSPGFRNSPLHF. CDR3 in DNA: TGTGCCAGCAGCCCAGGGTTTCGGAATTCACCCCTCCACTTT. The rearrangement uses TRBV14 and TRBJ1-6, with D perhaps matching TRBD1 (5 bases). V was cut by 4 bases and J by 7 bases, with 11 bases left in between. The length of the CDR3 is 14 residues. CDR1 and CDR2 (germline): SGHDN, FVKESK.

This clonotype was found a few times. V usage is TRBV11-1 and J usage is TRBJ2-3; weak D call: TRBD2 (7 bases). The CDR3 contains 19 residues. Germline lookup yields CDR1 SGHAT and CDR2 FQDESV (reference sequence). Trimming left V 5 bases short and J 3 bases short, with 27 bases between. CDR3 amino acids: CASSREAHIRGRETDTQYF. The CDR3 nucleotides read TGTGCCAGCAGCCGAGAGGCTCATATACGGGGGCGGGAGACAGATACGCAGTATTTT.

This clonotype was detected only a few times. The CDR3 region has the DNA TGTGCCAGCAGCTTAAATACCGTCAATGAGCAGTTCTTC. This sequence encodes CASSLNTVNEQFF. The chain employs TRBV7-9 and TRBJ2-1, with no clear D. CDR1 SEHNR and CDR2 FQNEAQ come from the germline V gene (reference sequence). CDR3 length equals 13 residues. The V gene lost 2 bases and the J gene lost 6 bases, with 8 bases spanning the gap.

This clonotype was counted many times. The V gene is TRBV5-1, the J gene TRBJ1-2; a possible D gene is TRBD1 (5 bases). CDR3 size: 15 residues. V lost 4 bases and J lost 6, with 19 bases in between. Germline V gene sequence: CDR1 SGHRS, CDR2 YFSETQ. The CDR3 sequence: CASSPPGAGWDGYTF. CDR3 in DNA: TGCGCCAGCAGCCCACCCGGGGCAGGGTGGGATGGCTACACCTTC. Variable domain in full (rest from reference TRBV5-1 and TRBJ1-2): KAGVTQTPRYLIKTRGQQVTLSCSPISGHRSVSWYQQTPGQGLQFLFEYFSETQRNKGNFPGRFSGRQFSNSRSEMNVSTLELGDSALYLCASSPPGAGWDGYTFGSGTRLTVV.

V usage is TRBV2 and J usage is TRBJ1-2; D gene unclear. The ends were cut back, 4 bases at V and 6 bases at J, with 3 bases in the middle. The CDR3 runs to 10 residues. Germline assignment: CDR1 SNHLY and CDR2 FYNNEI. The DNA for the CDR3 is TGTGCCAGCAGTGTAAATGGCTACACCTTC. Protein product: CASSVNGYTF. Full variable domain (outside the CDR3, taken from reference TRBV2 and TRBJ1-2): EPEVTQTPSHQVTQMGQEVILRCVPISNHLYFYWYRQILGQKVEFLVSFYNNEISEKSEIFDDQFSVERPDGSNFTLKIRSTKLEDSAMYFCASSVNGYTFGSGTRLTVV.

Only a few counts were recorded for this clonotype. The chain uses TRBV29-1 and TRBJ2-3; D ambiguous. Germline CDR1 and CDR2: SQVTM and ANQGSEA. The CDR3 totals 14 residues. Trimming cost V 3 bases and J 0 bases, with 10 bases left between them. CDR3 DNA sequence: TGCAGCGTTGAGGGAAGGGCCAGCACAGATACGCAGTATTTT. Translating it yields CSVEGRASTDTQYF.

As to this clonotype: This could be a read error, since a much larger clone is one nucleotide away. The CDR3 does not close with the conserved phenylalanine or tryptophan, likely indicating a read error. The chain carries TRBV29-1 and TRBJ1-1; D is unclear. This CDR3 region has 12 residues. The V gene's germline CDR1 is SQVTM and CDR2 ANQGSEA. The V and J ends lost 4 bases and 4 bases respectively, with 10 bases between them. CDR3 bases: TGCAGCGTTGCCCCCCCGGGCACTGAAGCTTTCTTA. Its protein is CSVAPPGTEAFL.